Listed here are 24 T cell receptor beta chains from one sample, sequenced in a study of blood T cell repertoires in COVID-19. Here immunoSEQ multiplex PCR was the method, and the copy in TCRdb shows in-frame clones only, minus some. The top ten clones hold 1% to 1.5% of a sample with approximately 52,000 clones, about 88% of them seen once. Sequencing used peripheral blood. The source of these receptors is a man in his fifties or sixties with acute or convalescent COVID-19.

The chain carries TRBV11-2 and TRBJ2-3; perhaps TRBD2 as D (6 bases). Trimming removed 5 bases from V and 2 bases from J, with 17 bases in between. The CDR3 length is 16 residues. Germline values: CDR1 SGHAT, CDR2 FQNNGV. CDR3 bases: TGTGCCAGCAGCCTCACGCCATCTAGCGTCACAGATACGCAGTATTTT. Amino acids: CASSLTPSSVTDTQYF.

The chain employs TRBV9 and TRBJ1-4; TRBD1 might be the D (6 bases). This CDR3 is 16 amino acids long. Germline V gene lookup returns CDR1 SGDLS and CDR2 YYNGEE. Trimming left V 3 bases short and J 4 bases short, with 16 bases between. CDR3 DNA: TGTGCCAGCAGCGCCGGGGGGGCAGATTTTAATGAAAAACTGTTTTTT. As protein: CASSAGGADFNEKLFF.

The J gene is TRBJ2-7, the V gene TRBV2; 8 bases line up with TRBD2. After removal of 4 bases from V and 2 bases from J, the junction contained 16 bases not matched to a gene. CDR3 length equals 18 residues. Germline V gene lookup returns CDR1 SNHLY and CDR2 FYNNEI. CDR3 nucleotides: TGTGCCAGCAGTGGGAAAACCACCGGGACTAGGGCGCCCTACGAGCAGTACTTC. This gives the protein CASSGKTTGTRAPYEQYF.

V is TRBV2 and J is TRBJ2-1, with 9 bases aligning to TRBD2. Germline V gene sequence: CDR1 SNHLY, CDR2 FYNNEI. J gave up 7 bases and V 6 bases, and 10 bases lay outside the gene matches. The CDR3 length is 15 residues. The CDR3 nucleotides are TGTGCCAGCAGGGAGCGGGAGGAGGGGAAAAATGAGCAGTTCTTC. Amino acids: CASREREEGKNEQFF.

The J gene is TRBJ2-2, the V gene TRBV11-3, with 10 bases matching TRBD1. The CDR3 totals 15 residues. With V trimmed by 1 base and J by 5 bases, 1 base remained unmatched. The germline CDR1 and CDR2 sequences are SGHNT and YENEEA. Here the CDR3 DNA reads TGTGCCAGCAGCTTAGGGACAGGGGGAACCGGGGAGCTGTTTTTT. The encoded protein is CASSLGTGGTGELFF. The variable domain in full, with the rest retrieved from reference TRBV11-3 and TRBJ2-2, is EAGVVQSPRYKIIEKKQPVAFWCNPISGHNTLYWYLQNLGQGPELLIRYENEEAVDDSQLPKDRFSAERLKGVDSTLKIQPAELGDSAVYLCASSLGTGGTGELFFGEGSRLTVL.

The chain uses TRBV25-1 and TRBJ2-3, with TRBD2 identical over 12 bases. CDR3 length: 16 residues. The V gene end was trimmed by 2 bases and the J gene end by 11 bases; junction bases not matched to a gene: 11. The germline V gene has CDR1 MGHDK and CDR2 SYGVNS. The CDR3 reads CASSEPSSGGASKQYF. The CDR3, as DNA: TGTGCCAGCAGTGAACCCTCTAGCGGGGGGGCTTCAAAGCAGTATTTT.

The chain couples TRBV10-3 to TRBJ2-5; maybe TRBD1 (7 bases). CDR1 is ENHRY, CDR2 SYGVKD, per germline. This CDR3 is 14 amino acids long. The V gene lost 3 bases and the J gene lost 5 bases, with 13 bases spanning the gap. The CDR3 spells CAISEGGGRETQYF. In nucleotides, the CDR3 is TGTGCCATCAGTGAAGGAGGGGGCAGGGAGACCCAGTACTTC.

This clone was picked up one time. The CDR3 loop reads CASRYRDRGLYGYTF. The CDR3 nucleotides are TGTGCCAGCAGGTACCGGGACAGGGGATTATATGGCTACACCTTC. The V and J genes are TRBV5-6 and TRBJ1-2, with 10 bases identical to TRBD1. CDR1 SGHDT and CDR2 YYEEEE come from the germline V gene. The CDR3 extends over 15 amino acids. The V segment lost 5 bases and the J segment 5 bases; nucleotides outside the gene matches: 9.

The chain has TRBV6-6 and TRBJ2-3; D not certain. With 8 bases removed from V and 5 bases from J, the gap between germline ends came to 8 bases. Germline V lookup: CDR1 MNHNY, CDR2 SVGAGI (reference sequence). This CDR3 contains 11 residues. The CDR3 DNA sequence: TGTGCCAGCCTTTTTGTAGATACGCAGTATTTT. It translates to CASLFVDTQYF.

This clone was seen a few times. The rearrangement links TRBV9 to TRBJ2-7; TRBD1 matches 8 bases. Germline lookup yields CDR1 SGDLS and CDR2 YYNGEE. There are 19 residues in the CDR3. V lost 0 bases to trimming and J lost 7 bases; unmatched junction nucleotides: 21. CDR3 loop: CASSVVEGQGPSGCLEQYF. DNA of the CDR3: TGTGCCAGCAGCGTAGTGGAAGGACAGGGCCCTTCAGGGTGTTTGGAGCAGTACTTC.

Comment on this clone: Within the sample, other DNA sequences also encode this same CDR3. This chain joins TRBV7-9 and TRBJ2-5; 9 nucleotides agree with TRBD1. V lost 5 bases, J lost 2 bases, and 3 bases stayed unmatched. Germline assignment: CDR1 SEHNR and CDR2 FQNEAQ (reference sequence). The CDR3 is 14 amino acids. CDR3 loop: CASSPGQGQETQYF. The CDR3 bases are TGTGCCAGCAGCCCCGGACAGGGGCAAGAGACCCAGTACTTC.

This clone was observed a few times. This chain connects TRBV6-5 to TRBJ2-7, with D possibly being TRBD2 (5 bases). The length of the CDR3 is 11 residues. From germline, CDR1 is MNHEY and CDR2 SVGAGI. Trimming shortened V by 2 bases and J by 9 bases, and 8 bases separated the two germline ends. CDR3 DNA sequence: TGTGCCAGCAGTTACGGGGAGTGGCAGTACTTC. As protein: CASSYGEWQYF.

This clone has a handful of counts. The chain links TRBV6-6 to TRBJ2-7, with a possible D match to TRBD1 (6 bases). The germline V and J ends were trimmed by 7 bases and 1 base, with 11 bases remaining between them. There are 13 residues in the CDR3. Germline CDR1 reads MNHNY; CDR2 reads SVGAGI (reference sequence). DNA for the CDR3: TGTGCCAGCAATAGACAGGTTTCCTACGAGCAGTACTTC. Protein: CASNRQVSYEQYF.

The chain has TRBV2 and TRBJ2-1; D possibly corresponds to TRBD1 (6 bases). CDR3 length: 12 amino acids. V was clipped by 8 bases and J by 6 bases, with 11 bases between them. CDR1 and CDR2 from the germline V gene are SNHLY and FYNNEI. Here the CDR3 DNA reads TGTGCCAGCTCGCCGACAGGCAATGAGCAGTTCTTC. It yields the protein CASSPTGNEQFF.

The DNA of the CDR3 is TGTGCCAGCAGCCAAGGGCACCTAGCGGGGGGCGGCTTGCAGTACTTC. Amino acid sequence: CASSQGHLAGGGLQYF. The V gene is TRBV19, the J gene TRBJ2-7; 11 bases match TRBD2. CDR1 and CDR2 (germline): LNHDA, SQIVND (reference sequence). The CDR3 runs 16 residues. Germline trimming cut 9 bases from V and 9 bases from J; bases unmatched to any gene: 19.

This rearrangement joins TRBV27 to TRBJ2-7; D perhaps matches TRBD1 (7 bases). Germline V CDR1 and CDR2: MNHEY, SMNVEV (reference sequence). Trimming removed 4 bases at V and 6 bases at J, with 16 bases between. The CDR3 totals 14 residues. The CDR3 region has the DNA TGTGCCAGCAGTTGGTCCGCAGGGGGGCTCGAGCAGTACTTC. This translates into CASSWSAGGLEQYF.

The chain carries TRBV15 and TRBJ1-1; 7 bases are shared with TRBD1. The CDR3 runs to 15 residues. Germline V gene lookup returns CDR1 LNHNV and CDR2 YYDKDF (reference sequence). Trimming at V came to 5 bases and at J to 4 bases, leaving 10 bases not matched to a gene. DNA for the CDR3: TGTGCCACCAGCGCTCAGAGGGGGCCGGGCACTGAAGCTTTCTTT. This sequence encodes CATSAQRGPGTEAFF.

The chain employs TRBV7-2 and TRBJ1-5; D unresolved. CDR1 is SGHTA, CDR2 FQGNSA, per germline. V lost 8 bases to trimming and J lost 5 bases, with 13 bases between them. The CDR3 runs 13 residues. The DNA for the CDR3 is TGTGCCAGCCGGCGGGAGGCGCATCAGCCCCAGCATTTT. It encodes CASRREAHQPQHF.

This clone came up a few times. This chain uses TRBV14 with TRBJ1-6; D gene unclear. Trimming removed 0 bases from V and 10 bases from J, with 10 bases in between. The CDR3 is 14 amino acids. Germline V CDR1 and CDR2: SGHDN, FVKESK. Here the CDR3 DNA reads TGTGCCAGCAGCCAAGAGGTCCCGGGGTCACCCCTCCACTTT. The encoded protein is CASSQEVPGSPLHF.

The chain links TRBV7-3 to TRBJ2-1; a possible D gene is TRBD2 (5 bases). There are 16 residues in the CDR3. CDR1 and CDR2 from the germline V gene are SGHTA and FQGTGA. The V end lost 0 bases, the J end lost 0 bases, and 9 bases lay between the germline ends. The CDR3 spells CASSLTSSGSYNEQFF. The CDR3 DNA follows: TGTGCCAGCAGCTTAACGTCGAGCGGCTCCTACAATGAGCAGTTCTTC.

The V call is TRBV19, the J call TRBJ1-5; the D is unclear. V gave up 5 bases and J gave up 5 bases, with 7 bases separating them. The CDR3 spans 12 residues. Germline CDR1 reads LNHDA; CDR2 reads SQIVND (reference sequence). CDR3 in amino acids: CASSVGYQPQHF. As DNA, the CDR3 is TGTGCCAGTAGTGTCGGGTATCAGCCCCAGCATTTT.

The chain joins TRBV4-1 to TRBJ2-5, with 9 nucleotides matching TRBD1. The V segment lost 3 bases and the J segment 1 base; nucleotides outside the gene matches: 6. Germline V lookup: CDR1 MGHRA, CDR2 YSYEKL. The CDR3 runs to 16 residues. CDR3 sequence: CASSHGDRAFQETQYF. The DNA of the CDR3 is TGCGCCAGCAGCCATGGGGACAGGGCTTTCCAAGAGACCCAGTACTTC.

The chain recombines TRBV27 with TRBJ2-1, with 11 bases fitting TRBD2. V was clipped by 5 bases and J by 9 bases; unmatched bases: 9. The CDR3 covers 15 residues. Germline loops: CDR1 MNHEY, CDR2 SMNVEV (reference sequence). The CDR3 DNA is TGTGCCAGCAGTCGATTACTAGCGGGAGAGGGTGAGCAGTTCTTC. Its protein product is CASSRLLAGEGEQFF.

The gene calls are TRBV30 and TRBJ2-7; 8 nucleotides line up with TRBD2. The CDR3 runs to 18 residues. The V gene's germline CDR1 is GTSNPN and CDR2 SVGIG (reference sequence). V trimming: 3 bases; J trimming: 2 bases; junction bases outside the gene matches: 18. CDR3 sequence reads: CAWRSGTRIKVWTYEQYF. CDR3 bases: TGTGCCTGGAGGTCCGGGACTAGGATTAAGGTGTGGACCTACGAGCAGTACTTC. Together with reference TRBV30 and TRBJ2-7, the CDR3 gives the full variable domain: SQTIHQWPATLVQPVGSPLSLECTVEGTSNPNLYWYRQAAGRGLQLLFYSVGIGQISSEVPQNLSASRPQDRQFILSSKKLLLSDSGFYLCAWRSGTRIKVWTYEQYFGPGTRLTVT.